These T cell receptor beta chains were read from a single sample in a study of tumor and adjacent non-tumor tissue in lung cancer. One entry per CDR3 protein results from TCRdb running MiXCR on the multiplex PCR reads. The sample carries under 75,000 distinct CDR3 sequences, nearly 70% recorded once. Specimen: distant non-tumor lung tissue. The receptor set was obtained from a woman in her 50s with non-small cell lung cancer. Each CDR3 is given with its conserved first and last residue. D genes are given only for firm matches.

CDR3,length,V,J,D
CASSLPRAITDMQYF,15,TRBV28,TRBJ2-3,.
CASSLGSGGGNNIQYF,16,TRBV12-3/TRBV12-4,TRBJ2-4,.
CACSLGASGTSGTQYF,16,TRBV11-2,TRBJ2-5,TRBD2
CASTRMSSYNEQFF,14,TRBV6-2/TRBV6-3,TRBJ2-1,.
CASSLVLGTNTKELFF,16,TRBV11-2,TRBJ2-2,.
CASSLGGIGNQLQHF,15,TRBV12-3/TRBV12-4,TRBJ1-5,.
CASGPTGGRTSGANVLTF,18,TRBV7-3,TRBJ2-6,.
CANSLGRAGELYF,13,TRBV6-5,TRBJ2-2,TRBD2
CTSSRTILAGDNELFF,16,TRBV11-2,TRBJ2-1,TRBD2
CASSFETVVYVSGLNQPQHF,20,TRBV6-2/TRBV6-3,TRBJ1-5,.
CASSLFDSYTF,11,TRBV28,TRBJ1-2,.
CSARGSAAAYEQYF,14,TRBV20-1,TRBJ2-7,.
CASNRMILAGGNELFF,16,TRBV11-2,TRBJ2-1,TRBD2
CSAGHRGGYEQYF,13,TRBV20-1,TRBJ2-7,.
CASSSTTGSSGSRLQYF,17,TRBV6-5,TRBJ2-7,TRBD2
CAIRLAGDNEEFF,13,TRBV12-3/TRBV12-4,TRBJ2-1,TRBD2
CASRTGRASYEQNF,14,TRBV6-1,TRBJ2-7,.
CASSYREKKEANVLTF,16,TRBV6-7,TRBJ2-6,.
CASNPTTWGRFVSPLHF,17,TRBV13,TRBJ1-6,.
CASSQSANPETQYF,14,TRBV4-3,TRBJ2-5,.
CAWSPRDQKIRFSYEQYF,18,TRBV30,TRBJ2-7,.
CASSNHLLRDGTDTQYF,17,TRBV21-1,TRBJ2-3,.
CGSSPSSRNTGELFF,15,TRBV11-2,TRBJ2-2,.
CSAGGQGGSGSRERYF,16,TRBV20-1,TRBJ2-7,.
CAGSRHQYEKYF,12,TRBV6-2/TRBV6-3,TRBJ2-7,.
CTSSSDSGFGGGYEQFF,17,TRBV10-1,TRBJ2-1,.
CASSLLAGAPVGAQYF,16,TRBV7-8,TRBJ2-3,TRBD2
CDNSFSGSGKEQYF,14,TRBV11-2,TRBJ2-7,TRBD2
CTAILAKETQCF,12,TRBV20-1,TRBJ2-5,.
CASSPDSGFSGGYEQFF,17,TRBV10-1,TRBJ2-1,.
CASSQVHGGHQETQYF,16,TRBV4-2,TRBJ2-5,.
CARSTRARDLPYEQYF,16,TRBV12-3/TRBV12-4,TRBJ2-7,.
CASRSPYSGSGYNEQLF,17,TRBV6-2/TRBV6-3,TRBJ2-1,TRBD2
CSAMTPGGGSEAFF,14,TRBV20-1,TRBJ1-1,.
CDSSSTGLEWSTDTQYF,17,TRBV11-2,TRBJ2-3,TRBD2
CASTLDPSRGGEQFF,15,TRBV11-2,TRBJ2-1,.
CASSQDHYMANTEAFF,16,TRBV4-1,TRBJ1-1,.
CSVAVNSGMVVKTQYF,16,TRBV29-1,TRBJ2-5,TRBD2
CSARDLWTQYF,11,TRBV20-1,TRBJ2-5,.
CASSVHSDHPQHF,13,TRBV6-1,TRBJ1-5,.